These 28 T cell receptor beta chains originate from one sample sequenced in a study of blood T cells in healthy people across ages. The use of a sample-barcoded 5' primer and a J-beta primer mix characterized a second PCR of roughly 6 to 12 cycles. TCRdb analysed the 5' RACE reads with MiXCR anew, one entry per CDR3 protein. Counted here are approximately 1,100,000 distinct CDR3 sequences, under 55% occurring once; the ten biggest clones make up under 20%. The sample comprised blood. Receptors were obtained from a woman aged 55-69 years in good health.

Here the CDR3 reads CASSLDRLAGFAYEQYF. In DNA form, the CDR3 reads TGTGCCAGCAGCTTAGACCGACTAGCGGGGTTCGCCTACGAGCAGTACTTC. The chain recombines TRBV11-2 with TRBJ2-7, with 11 positions matching TRBD2. The CDR3 totals 17 residues. J gave up 2 bases and V 0 bases, and 6 bases lay outside the gene matches. Germline values: CDR1 SGHAT, CDR2 FQNNGV.

For this clonotype: Compared with germline, one end of the junction differs, possibly owing to a read error. V is TRBV4-1 and J is TRBJ2-1; D is unresolved. The CDR3 loop spans 13 amino acids. The germline gives CDR1 MGHRA, CDR2 YSYEKL. CDR3 sequence: CASSEEHNNEQFF. The CDR3 region has the DNA TGCGCCAGCAGCGAAGAGCACAACAATGAGCAGTTCTTC.

The V and J genes are TRBV11-2 and TRBJ2-7; the D gene is possibly TRBD2 (6 bases). CDR1 is SGHAT and CDR2 is FQNNGV in the germline V gene. The CDR3 length is 15 residues. Trimming took off 5 bases at V and 3 bases at J, with 17 bases between the two ends. The DNA of the CDR3 is TGTGCCAGCAGCCAAGAGTGGGGGGAGAGCTACGAGCAGTACTTC. Translation gives CASSQEWGESYEQYF.

The rearrangement links TRBV7-6 to TRBJ1-3, with 9 positions matching TRBD1. Unmatched junction bases numbered 0, after V lost 1 base and J lost 2 bases. This CDR3 spans 15 amino acids. Germline V gene data show CDR1 as SGHVS and CDR2 as FNYEAQ. CDR3 amino acids: CASSLGTGAGNTIYF. In DNA form, the CDR3 reads TGTGCCAGCAGCTTAGGGACAGGGGCTGGAAACACCATATATTTT.

V gene TRBV15 combines with J gene TRBJ2-5; 8 positions match TRBD1. The DNA end favors TRBJ2-7, so the J call may be wrong. The CDR3 length is 17 residues. Looked up from germline, CDR1 is LNHNV and CDR2 is YYDKDF (reference sequence). The CDR3 loop reads CATSRSSGDRRFYEQYF. In DNA form, the CDR3 reads TGTGCCACCAGCAGGTCCTCCGGGGACAGGCGTTTCTACGAGCAGTACTTC.

In this sample, this clonotype turned up many times. V usage is TRBV3-1 and J usage is TRBJ1-6; D is undetermined. V gave up 2 bases and J gave up 4 bases, with 3 bases separating them. CDR1 and CDR2 (germline): LGHDT, YNNKEL (reference sequence). The CDR3 runs to 13 residues. For the CDR3, the DNA is TGTGCCAGCAGCCAACGGTATAATTCACCCCTCCACTTT. Protein product: CASSQRYNSPLHF.

This clonotype has more than one count but fewer than ten. The V and J genes are TRBV28 and TRBJ2-3, with no clear D. Germline CDR1 MDHEN, CDR2 SYDVKM. Trimming took off 6 bases at V and 2 bases at J, with 12 bases between the two ends. The CDR3 runs to 14 residues. CDR3 nucleotides: TGTGCCAGCAGCTCCGAGTCCTTCACAGATACGCAGTATTTT. Its protein is CASSSESFTDTQYF.

This chain links TRBV5-6 with TRBJ1-2; D call uncertain. Germline loops: CDR1 SGHDT, CDR2 YYEEEE. V lost 0 bases, J lost 9 bases, and 9 bases lay in between. This CDR3 comprises 12 residues. CDR3 residues: CASSLALRSYTF. As DNA, the CDR3 is TGTGCCAGCAGCTTGGCGCTGCGGAGCTACACCTTC.

This clonotype occurred a few times. The rearrangement joins TRBV7-2 to TRBJ2-5; TRBD2 agrees at 12 bases. In germline, CDR1 is SGHTA, CDR2 FQGNSA. The CDR3 loop spans 16 amino acids. Trimming removed 3 bases from V and 1 base from J; junction bases left unmatched: 3. CDR3 sequence reads: CASSFTSGGTQETQYF. The CDR3 DNA is TGTGCCAGCAGCTTCACTAGCGGGGGGACCCAAGAGACCCAGTACTTC. The full variable domain, completed using reference TRBV7-2 and TRBJ2-5, is GAGVSQSPSNKVTEKGKDVELRCDPISGHTALYWYRQSLGQGLEFLIYFQGNSAPDKSGLPSDRFSAERTGGSVSTLTIQRTQQEDSAVYLCASSFTSGGTQETQYFGPGTRLLVL.

This clonotype was seen a handful of times. The chain joins TRBV7-2 to TRBJ2-7; 9 nucleotides line up with TRBD2. The closer fit of TRBJ2-5 to the DNA end suggests the J call may be wrong. The germline V gene has CDR1 SGHTA and CDR2 FQGNSA. The CDR3 contains 14 residues. This CDR3 is CASSLRGRAQTQYF. The CDR3 nucleotides are TGTGCCAGCAGCCTTCGCGGGAGGGCCCAGACCCAGTACTTC.

J is TRBJ2-6 and V is TRBV13; TRBD2 matches at 8 bases. In germline, CDR1 is PRHDT, CDR2 FYEKMQ (reference sequence). This CDR3 is 17 amino acids long. J lost 2 bases, V lost 7 bases, and 10 bases had no gene match. The CDR3 coding sequence is TGTGCCAGCATTCGATATAGCGGGAACACTGGGGCCAACGTCCTGACTTTC. Its protein is CASIRYSGNTGANVLTF.

V gene TRBV25-1 combines with J gene TRBJ1-1; the D gene is possibly TRBD1 (5 bases). CDR3 length: 14 amino acids. Germline V gene sequence: CDR1 MGHDK, CDR2 SYGVNS. V was cut by 2 bases and J by 0 bases, with 7 bases left in between. CDR3 amino acids: CASSEAGLNTEAFF. For the CDR3, the DNA is TGTGCCAGCAGTGAAGCAGGGTTGAACACTGAAGCTTTCTTT.

The rearrangement joins TRBV27 to TRBJ1-6; TRBD1 might be the D (6 bases). The CDR3 runs to 17 residues. CDR1 and CDR2 (germline): MNHEY, SMNVEV (reference sequence). The germline V and J ends were trimmed by 6 bases and 0 bases, with 15 bases remaining between them. The chain's CDR3 is CASREQGVGSYNSPLHF. CDR3 bases: TGTGCCAGCAGAGAACAGGGAGTTGGCTCCTATAATTCACCCCTCCACTTT.

The V call is TRBV12-3 or TRBV12-4, the J call TRBJ2-3; 11 bases agree with TRBD2. Losses at the gene ends were 5 bases for V and 4 bases for J; bases not matched to a gene: 11. The CDR3 is 17 amino acids. CDR3 nucleotide sequence: TGTGCCAGCAGTCCCGAACTAGCGGGAGCGGTAGCAGATACGCAGTATTTT. Its protein is CASSPELAGAVADTQYF.

The chain joins TRBV2 to TRBJ2-3; TRBD2 aligns across 9 bases. V shed 5 bases, J shed 0 bases, and the junction held 12 bases outside the gene matches. CDR3 length equals 18 residues. Germline V gene sequence: CDR1 SNHLY, CDR2 FYNNEI. CDR3 in amino acids: CASSLYPTSGVSTDTQYF. In DNA form, the CDR3 reads TGTGCCAGCAGTCTATACCCGACTAGCGGCGTAAGCACAGATACGCAGTATTTT.

The chain uses TRBV12-3 or TRBV12-4 and TRBJ1-2; the D gene is possibly TRBD1 (6 bases). Deletions cut 6 bases from V and 7 bases from J, with 12 bases between. The CDR3 runs 12 residues. CDR3 residues: CASSTQGAGYTF. The CDR3, as DNA: TGTGCCAGCAGCACACAGGGAGCTGGCTACACCTTC.

This chain connects TRBV3-1 to TRBJ2-7; D remains unclear. Judging by the DNA end, TRBJ2-5 fits better; the J call may be wrong. Germline V gene lookup returns CDR1 LGHDT and CDR2 YNNKEL (reference sequence). This CDR3 has 16 amino acids. The CDR3 reads CASSPGQRRAQETQYF. The CDR3, as DNA: TGTGCCAGCAGCCCCGGGCAGCGACGCGCCCAAGAGACCCAGTACTTC.

V and J are TRBV12-3 or TRBV12-4 and TRBJ2-7, with 7 bases that match TRBD2. Losses at the gene ends were 2 bases for V and 2 bases for J; bases not matched to a gene: 6. This CDR3 region has 15 residues. The CDR3 protein is CASSLRRELPYEQYF. In nucleotides, the CDR3 is TGTGCCAGCAGTTTACGGCGGGAGTTGCCCTACGAGCAGTACTTC.

V is TRBV3-1 and J is TRBJ2-3; 11 bases line up with TRBD2. The CDR3 has 20 residues. Germline V CDR1 and CDR2: LGHDT, YNNKEL (reference sequence). The ends lost 6 bases at V and 0 bases at J; junction bases unmatched: 17. CDR3 sequence: CASSSKTSGEGGWSTDTQYF. The CDR3, as DNA: TGTGCCAGCAGTTCCAAGACTAGCGGGGAGGGGGGATGGAGCACAGATACGCAGTATTTT.

In regard to this clonotype: A junction end diverges from the germline sequence, so it may reflect a read error. The chain has TRBV12-3 or TRBV12-4 and TRBJ1-6; D is unresolved. The length of the CDR3 is 13 residues. CDR3 DNA: TGTGTCAGCAGTCACGGTTGGAATTCACCCCTCCACTTT. Protein sequence: CVSSHGWNSPLHF.

In its sample, this clonotype was seen a few times. CDR3: CASSLRTDYNSPLHF. As DNA, the CDR3 is TGTGCCAGCAGTTTAAGGACAGACTATAATTCACCCCTCCACTTT. The chain combines TRBV27 with TRBJ1-6; TRBD1 is a possible D gene (6 bases). CDR1 and CDR2 (germline): MNHEY, SMNVEV (reference sequence). The CDR3 runs 15 residues. V lost 2 bases and J lost 3, with 8 bases in between.

This clonotype showed up just once. The chain recombines TRBV6-1 with TRBJ1-5; D call uncertain. The CDR3 consists of 12 residues. Per germline, CDR1 MNHNS and CDR2 SASEGT. V dropped 7 bases and J dropped 8 bases, with 12 bases sitting between them. DNA of the CDR3: TGTGCCAGCACCCTTAACGTAGAGCCCCAGCATTTT. Amino acids: CASTLNVEPQHF.

The chain combines TRBV12-3 or TRBV12-4 with TRBJ1-1; D is ambiguous. The germline V and J ends were trimmed by 6 bases and 0 bases, with 8 bases remaining between them. The CDR3 contains 13 residues. The CDR3 region is CASRGGMNTEAFF. The CDR3 nucleotides are TGTGCCAGCAGGGGAGGCATGAACACTGAAGCTTTCTTT.

This clonotype showed up just a few times. The V gene is TRBV5-5, the J gene TRBJ1-1; TRBD1 is a possible D gene (5 bases). V was trimmed by 4 bases and J by 0 bases, leaving 10 bases between them. The germline V gene has CDR1 SGHKS and CDR2 YYEKEE (reference sequence). This CDR3 comprises 14 residues. The CDR3 sequence is CASSGQGVNTEAFF. In nucleotides, the CDR3 is TGTGCCAGCAGCGGCCAGGGAGTGAACACTGAAGCTTTCTTT. The full variable domain, with the rest looked up from reference TRBV5-5 and TRBJ1-1, is DAGVTQSPTHLIKTRGQQVTLRCSPISGHKSVSWYQQVLGQGPQFIFQYYEKEERGRGNFPDRFSARQFPNYSSELNVNALLLGDSALYLCASSGQGVNTEAFFGQGTRLTVV.

The chain is built from TRBV18 and TRBJ2-3, with D perhaps TRBD2 (5 bases). V was cut by 0 bases and J by 2 bases, with 18 bases left in between. CDR1 KGHSH and CDR2 LQKENI come from the germline V gene. This CDR3 spans 18 amino acids. The CDR3 DNA reads TGTGCCAGCTCACCACCACCGGTAGGAGGTGTTCACACAGATACGCAGTATTTT. Its protein is CASSPPPVGGVHTDTQYF.

The chain employs TRBV7-2 and TRBJ2-3; 8 bases are shared with TRBD2. CDR1 is SGHTA and CDR2 is FQGNSA in the germline V gene. The CDR3 loop spans 15 amino acids. V shed 1 base and J 4 bases; nucleotides not matched to a gene: 4. The chain's CDR3 is CASSLVAGGADTQYF. CDR3 nucleotide sequence: TGTGCCAGCAGCTTAGTGGCGGGGGGCGCAGATACGCAGTATTTT.

Ten or more counts support this clonotype. V is TRBV12-3 or TRBV12-4 and J is TRBJ2-7, with D tentatively TRBD1 or TRBD2 (5 bases each). CDR3 length: 14 residues. V lost 0 bases, J lost 3 bases, and 9 bases lay in between. The chain's CDR3 is CASSLARGVYEQYF. CDR3 nucleotide sequence: TGTGCCAGCAGTTTAGCGCGAGGGGTCTACGAGCAGTACTTC.

The V gene is TRBV27, the J gene TRBJ2-1; the D is unclear. Germline V gives CDR1 MNHEY, CDR2 SMNVEV (reference sequence). The ends were cut back, 3 bases at V and 4 bases at J, with 13 bases in the middle. This CDR3 is 15 amino acids long. Written as DNA, the CDR3 is TGTGCCAGCAGTTTTCGGGCGGCTCCTTACAATGAGCAGTTCTTC. Encoded protein: CASSFRAAPYNEQFF.